The 6 T cell receptor beta chains listed next were all sequenced from one sample in a study of T cells after yellow fever vaccination. One entry per CDR3 protein results from TCRdb running MiXCR on the 5' RACE reads. The repertoire holds about 340,000 distinct CDR3 sequences, approximately 12% seen once, with 2.5% to 3.5% in the top ten. The source was CD4+ T cells sorted from PBMCs, collected 15 days after the yellow fever booster vaccination. These receptor sequences come from a man aged 18-30 years who received the YFV17D yellow fever vaccine.

This clonotype showed up many times. The rearrangement uses TRBV29-1 and TRBJ2-1, with TRBD1 matching over 10 bases. Germline CDR1 is SQVTM and CDR2 is ANQGSEA. V shed 7 bases, J shed 3 bases, and the junction held 6 bases outside the gene matches. CDR3 size: 14 residues. This chain's CDR3 is CSAGDRGIYNEQFF. The CDR3 bases are TGCAGCGCCGGGGACAGGGGCATCTACAATGAGCAGTTCTTC.

This clonotype was detected ten times or more. The V call is TRBV2, the J call TRBJ2-3; D possibly corresponds to TRBD1 (6 bases). Germline values: CDR1 SNHLY, CDR2 FYNNEI. V was cut by 0 bases and J by 5 bases, with 9 bases left in between. CDR3 length: 14 residues. CDR3 protein: CASSEAGRGDTQYF. Written as DNA, the CDR3 is TGTGCCAGCAGTGAAGCGGGCAGGGGAGATACGCAGTATTTT.

The chain uses TRBV7-9 and TRBJ2-5, with a possible D match to TRBD1 (6 bases). Trimming took off 5 bases at V and 2 bases at J, with 18 bases between the two ends. The CDR3 runs 16 residues. Germline values: CDR1 SEHNR, CDR2 FQNEAQ (reference sequence). The CDR3: CASSPTTQGRQETQYF. In nucleotides, the CDR3 is TGTGCCAGCAGCCCGACGACCCAGGGGAGACAAGAGACCCAGTACTTC.

This clonotype was detected many times. The chain joins TRBV7-2 to TRBJ1-3, with unresolved D. Deletions cut 5 bases from V and 3 bases from J, with 5 bases between. The germline CDR1 and CDR2 sequences are SGHTA and FQGNSA. This CDR3 comprises 12 residues. This CDR3 is CASSPGGNTIYF. In DNA, the CDR3 is TGTGCCAGCAGCCCGGGTGGAAACACCATATATTTT.

This chain connects TRBV6-2 or TRBV6-3 to TRBJ1-2, with 8 bases aligning to TRBD1. CDR1 MNHEY and CDR2 SVGEGT come from the germline V gene. There are 15 residues in the CDR3. The trim removed 2 bases at V and 8 bases at J, leaving 10 bases unmatched. The CDR3 region is CASSYRTGKVQGYTF. The CDR3 DNA reads TGTGCCAGCAGTTACCGGACAGGGAAGGTTCAAGGCTACACCTTC.

This clonotype was counted between two and nine times. The genes are TRBV7-2 and TRBJ1-2; D unresolved. Trimming pared 5 bases from V and 8 bases from J, leaving 12 bases between. CDR3 length equals 12 residues. Germline assignment: CDR1 SGHTA and CDR2 FQGNSA. The chain's CDR3 is CASSRRESGYTF. The CDR3, as DNA: TGTGCCAGCAGCCGTCGGGAAAGCGGCTACACCTTC.